Each of the 9 T cell receptor beta chains below was sequenced from the same sample in a study of cytomegalovirus exposure and HLA in healthy donors. TCRdb's table, derived via immunoSEQ multiplex PCR, lists solely in-frame clones and lacks some. This sample carries 150,000 to 200,000 clones, around four fifths of them seen once, and the ten largest clones take approximately 7%. The material sequenced was PBMCs. Receptors were obtained from a man younger than 35 in good health and CMV-seropositive.

The V gene is TRBV7-9, the J gene TRBJ2-7; TRBD1 aligns across 7 bases. Trimming took 4 bases from V and 1 from J; bases not matched to a gene: 1. From germline, CDR1 is SEHNR and CDR2 FQNEAQ (reference sequence). The CDR3 has 13 amino acids. The CDR3 DNA reads TGTGCCAGCAGCTGGGGACAGTCCTACGAGCAGTACTTC. This encodes CASSWGQSYEQYF.

This chain connects TRBV5-5 to TRBJ2-7; no definite D call. The V gene's germline CDR1 is SGHKS and CDR2 YYEKEE (reference sequence). The length of the CDR3 is 14 residues. The germline V and J ends were trimmed by 0 bases and 5 bases, with 12 bases remaining between them. CDR3 in DNA: TGTGCCAGCAGCTTGGTGTATGGTGGGCACGAGCAGTACTTC. Translated: CASSLVYGGHEQYF.

V and J are TRBV28 and TRBJ2-7; TRBD1 aligns across 7 bases. The V segment lost 5 bases and the J segment 2 bases; nucleotides outside the gene matches: 9. The CDR3 length is 15 residues. Germline CDR1 and CDR2: MDHEN and SYDVKM. CDR3 region: CASSPPGTAAYEQYF. The DNA of the CDR3 is TGTGCCAGCAGTCCACCAGGGACAGCCGCCTACGAGCAGTACTTC.

The chain carries TRBV6-1 and TRBJ2-1; 7 bases agree with TRBD1. The CDR3 extends over 18 amino acids. After removal of 3 bases from V and 1 base from J, the junction contained 12 bases not matched to a gene. In germline, CDR1 is MNHNS, CDR2 SASEGT. In nucleotides, the CDR3 is TGTGCCAGCAGTGACCAACATACAGGGGTGAAGTCCTACAATGAGCAGTTCTTC. Its translation: CASSDQHTGVKSYNEQFF.

This chain joins TRBV7-8 and TRBJ2-1; D remains unclear. CDR3 length: 16 residues. V was shortened by 5 bases and J by 0 bases, with 14 bases between the two germline ends. Germline lookup yields CDR1 SGHVS and CDR2 FQNEAQ. CDR3 protein: CASSDVWASSYNEQFF. The CDR3 nucleotides read TGTGCCAGCAGCGACGTATGGGCGAGCTCCTACAATGAGCAGTTCTTC.

This CDR3 reads CAISAREGVDTQYF. In DNA form, the CDR3 reads TGTGCCATCAGTGCACGGGAGGGGGTAGATACGCAGTATTTT. The gene calls are TRBV10-3 and TRBJ2-3; 8 positions match TRBD2. CDR3 length: 14 residues. From germline, CDR1 is ENHRY and CDR2 SYGVKD. V was clipped by 4 bases and J by 5 bases; unmatched bases: 5.

This clone was seen more than once but under ten times. The rearrangement links TRBV30 to TRBJ2-3; TRBD2 matches at 8 bases. CDR1 and CDR2 from the germline V gene are GTSNPN and SVGIG (reference sequence). Trimming cost V 2 bases and J 3 bases; bases outside gene matches: 10. This CDR3 is 16 amino acids long. The CDR3 reads CAWSLTPGGGTDTQYF. Here the CDR3 DNA reads TGTGCCTGGAGTTTAACACCGGGGGGGGGAACAGATACGCAGTATTTT.

The sample holds a few counts of this clone. CDR3 DNA sequence: TGTGCCAGCACGACCGGGACAGGGGGCGCTTACGAGCAGTACTTC. As protein: CASTTGTGGAYEQYF. The J gene is TRBJ2-7, the V gene TRBV5-6; TRBD1 matches at 12 bases. CDR1 SGHDT and CDR2 YYEEEE come from the germline V gene. This CDR3 has 15 amino acids. Trimming removed 6 bases from V and 4 bases from J; junction bases left unmatched: 8.

V and J are TRBV5-7 and TRBJ2-3; the match to TRBD2 covers 10 bases. TRBV5-7 is annotated as an ORF whose role is uncertain. This CDR3 region has 16 residues. The V gene end was trimmed by 0 bases and the J gene end by 2 bases; junction bases not matched to a gene: 3. The CDR3 DNA sequence: TGTGCCAGCAGCTTGGAACTAGCGGGGACCACAGATACGCAGTATTTT. This encodes CASSLELAGTTDTQYF.